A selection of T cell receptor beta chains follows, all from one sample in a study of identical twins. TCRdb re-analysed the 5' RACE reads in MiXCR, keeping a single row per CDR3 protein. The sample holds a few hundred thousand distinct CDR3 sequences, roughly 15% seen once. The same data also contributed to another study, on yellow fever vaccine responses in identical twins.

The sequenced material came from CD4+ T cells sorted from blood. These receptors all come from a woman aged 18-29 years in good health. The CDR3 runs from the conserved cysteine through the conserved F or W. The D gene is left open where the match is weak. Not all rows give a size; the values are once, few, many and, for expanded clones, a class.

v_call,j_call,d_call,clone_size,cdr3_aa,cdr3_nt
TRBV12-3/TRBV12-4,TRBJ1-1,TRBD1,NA,CASGGQKDTEAFF,TGTGCCAGCGGGGGACAGAAGGACACTGAAGCTTTCTTT
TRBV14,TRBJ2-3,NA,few,CASSQGQSPSTDTQYF,TGTGCCAGCAGCCAAGGACAGAGTCCTAGCACAGATACGCAGTATTTT
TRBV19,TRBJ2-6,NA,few,CASSIGQGRSGANVLTF,TGTGCCAGTAGTATCGGTCAGGGACGATCTGGGGCCAACGTCCTGACTTTC
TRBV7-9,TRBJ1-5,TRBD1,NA,CASSLEGAIQPQHF,TGTGCCAGCAGCTTAGAGGGGGCGATTCAGCCCCAGCATTTT
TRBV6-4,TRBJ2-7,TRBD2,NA,CTCSLREPGLAGGPYEQYF,TGTACCTGCAGCTTAAGGGAACCGGGACTAGCGGGAGGCCCCTACGAGCAGTACTTC
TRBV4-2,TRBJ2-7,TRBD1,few,CASSQVMGQGVHNEQYF,TGTGCCAGCAGCCAGGTTATGGGACAGGGTGTACACAACGAGCAGTACTTC
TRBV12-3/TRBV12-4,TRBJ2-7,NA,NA,CASTKRGPRRTYEQYF,TGTGCCAGCACCAAGAGGGGTCCCCGGAGGACCTACGAGCAGTACTTC
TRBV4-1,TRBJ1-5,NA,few,CASSQETGYQPQHF,TGCGCCAGCAGCCAAGAAACAGGGTATCAGCCCCAGCATTTT
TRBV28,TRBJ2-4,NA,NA,CASSQQDRAKNIQYF,TGTGCCAGCAGTCAACAGGACAGAGCCAAAAACATTCAGTACTTC
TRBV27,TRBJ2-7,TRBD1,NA,CASSSQGAQRPYEQYF,TGTGCCAGCAGTTCACAGGGGGCTCAGCGGCCCTACGAGCAGTACTTC
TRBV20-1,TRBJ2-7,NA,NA,CSAGQTYEQYF,TGCAGTGCCGGACAGACCTACGAGCAGTACTTC
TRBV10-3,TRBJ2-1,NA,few,CAISERSSNFDEQFF,TGTGCCATCAGTGAGCGCTCTAGCAATTTCGATGAGCAGTTCTTC
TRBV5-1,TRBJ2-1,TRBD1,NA,CASRWRTGTYNEQFF,TGCGCCAGCCGATGGAGGACAGGAACTTACAATGAGCAGTTCTTC
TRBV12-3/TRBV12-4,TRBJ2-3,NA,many,CASSFSGADTQYF,TGTGCCAGCAGTTTCTCCGGGGCAGATACGCAGTATTTT
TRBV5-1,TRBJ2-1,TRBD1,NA,CASSLRDRANNEQFF,TGCGCCAGCAGCTTGAGGGACAGGGCGAACAATGAGCAGTTCTTC
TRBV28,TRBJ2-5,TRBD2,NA,CASTRAGGLQETQYF,TGTGCCAGCACCAGAGCGGGAGGGCTCCAAGAGACCCAGTACTTC
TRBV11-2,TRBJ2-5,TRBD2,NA,CASRRSSGSLETQYF,TGTGCCAGCAGGAGGAGTAGCGGGAGCCTAGAGACCCAGTACTTC
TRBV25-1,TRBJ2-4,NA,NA,CASSDAGVNGVRGIQYF,TGTGCCAGCAGTGACGCAGGGGTAAACGGGGTAAGGGGCATTCAGTACTTC
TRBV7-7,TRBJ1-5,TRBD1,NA,CASSLARTGNQPQHF,TGTGCCAGCAGCTTAGCCCGGACAGGGAATCAGCCCCAGCATTTT